This T cell receptor beta chain was retrieved from a study of cytomegalovirus exposure and HLA in healthy donors. A multiplex PCR was run with 60 Vbeta primers and 13 Jbeta primers. Clones were sequenced by immunoSEQ multiplex PCR, and TCRdb holds only the in-frame ones, with some missing. The sample lists approximately 160,000 clones; 80% to 90% were seen once. Trimming cost V 0 bases and J 8 bases, with 15 bases left between them. The CDR3 is 15 residues long. Germline lookup yields CDR1 LGHNA and CDR2 YNFKEQ. The sequencing sample was made of PBMCs. This sequence joins TRBV4-2 and TRBJ2-3, with D possibly being TRBD2 (6 bases). This sequence originates from a woman between 18 and 30 years old in good health and CMV-seronegative. For the CDR3, the DNA is TGTGCCAGCAGCCAAGAGGGTACCCGGGGGAGTACGCAGTATTTT. Translation: CASSQEGTRGSTQYF.